Included here is one T cell receptor beta chain sequence, with context. This sample was included in a study of blood T cell repertoires in COVID-19. Study summary: Researchers got acute and convalescent COVID-19 samples from the United States, Italy and Spain.

Original data processing: Nucleated cell counts were estimated from reference gene primer amplification. Repertoires were generated with immunoSEQ multiplex PCR, while TCRdb's copy carries only in-frame clones and drops some. That table furnishes V, J and clone size, whereas the DNA furnished D and trimming. The repertoire holds tens of thousands of clones, about nine tenths seen once, with about 5% in the top ten. The CDR3 spans 15 residues. Germline CDR1 SGDLS, CDR2 YYNGEE. After removal of 1 base from V and 4 bases from J, the junction contained 1 base not matched to a gene. This TCR was recovered from a human donor in a cohort sampled during active COVID-19. The gene calls are TRBV9 and TRBJ2-1; 11 bases fit TRBD2. The material sequenced was peripheral blood. The CDR3 sequence is CASSVRLAGYNEQFF. CDR3 DNA: TGTGCCAGCAGCGTAAGACTAGCGGGATACAATGAGCAGTTCTTC.